This T cell receptor (beta chain) comes out of a study of cytomegalovirus exposure and HLA in healthy donors (dated by TCRdb to about 2017). About the study as a whole: According to a later analysis, one platform produced both the 100 to 150 validation repertoires and the 666 repertoires of the first cohort. The study aimed to test whether signatures of past pathogen exposure could be identified by cataloging public T cell receptors. Along with the approximately 700-subject first cohort, a separate validation cohort of over 90 different subjects was used. High-throughput TCR immunosequencing, statistical association of individual TCRs with disease status, and machine learning were combined to predict cytomegalovirus infection status.

Separate from the approximately 670-subject first cohort, the validation cohort of roughly 120 subjects was the group to which the donors belonged. About this clone: The antigen it recognizes is unknown. The record has no base qualities; no much larger clone is one base away.

Receptor libraries were prepared by the immunoSEQ multiplex PCR assay. The original methods were these. A statistical classification framework was developed to diagnose cytomegalovirus status using the catalog of TCR beta chain sequences. TCRdb re-hosts the immuneACCESS table, in-frame sequences only. Its copies lack some clones; in the studies checked, an unresolved V gene accounts for under half of them, and the cause for the rest is not known. V and J calls and clone size follow that table, whereas D and trimming were derived from the DNA. Within this sample are tens of thousands of clones, with about 96% of them counted one time only. The ten top clones hold 0.78% of the sample. Results the study describes overall, beyond this receptor: The classifier was reported to diagnose cytomegalovirus status with high specificity and sensitivity in both the original and validation cohorts. While some public TCRs were present in many individuals, most TCR sequences turned up only very rarely across donors. The validation cohort had no HLA typing available for a later analysis, so co-occurrence within that cohort was assessed over all 120 or so repertoires. It was suggested by the authors that the approach could potentially be generalized to other disease states and immunological phenotypes. In vitro tests confirmed that a few of the cytomegalovirus-associated TCR beta chains recognize cytomegalovirus antigens. The study listed approximately 150 TCR beta chains as associated with cytomegalovirus. A later analysis found that TCRs clustered in the first cohort also tended to co-occur in the roughly 110 validation repertoires, with approximately 93% of cluster scores above 0.

The germline V gene (reference sequence) gives CDR1 as LNHDA and CDR2 as SQIVND. The V and J ends are trimmed by 3 bases and 4 bases, leaving 6 bases between them. The CDR3 starts with the cysteine, ends with the phenylalanine, and has 12 residues. The CDR3 DNA has 36 bases and is translated from base 1. This sequence uses TRBV19 and TRBJ1-2, with the D gene uncertain. The receptor comes from a man aged 18 to 29 in good health and CMV-seronegative. The sequencing input was PBMCs. DNA sequence: TGTGCCAGTAGTATGAGTTCCTATGGCTACACCTTC. Its protein is CASSMSSYGYTF.